Below, 4 T cell receptor beta chains from the same sample are listed, as sequenced in a study of blood T cells in healthy people across ages. A second roughly 6 to 12 cycle PCR used barcoded and J-beta primers. Each CDR3 protein gets one entry after TCRdb re-called the 5' RACE reads with MiXCR. The table shows hundreds of thousands of distinct CDR3 sequences, with about 56% occurring only once. The sample taken for sequencing was blood. These receptors all stem from a man aged 35 to 55 in good health.

This rearrangement joins TRBV7-9 to TRBJ1-1; D ambiguous. The ends were cut back, 5 bases at V and 10 bases at J, with 17 bases in the middle. CDR1 and CDR2 (germline): SEHNR, FQNEAQ (reference sequence). The CDR3 is made up of 13 amino acids. The CDR3 protein is CASSLDVPRRAFF. The CDR3, as DNA: TGTGCCAGCAGCCTGGACGTCCCCCGTCGAGCTTTCTTT.

The chain links TRBV20-1 to TRBJ1-4; 9 nucleotides match TRBD1. CDR3 length: 14 residues. Germline V gene sequence: CDR1 DFQATT, CDR2 SNEGSKA (reference sequence). V lost 5 bases to trimming and J lost 7 bases; unmatched junction nucleotides: 8. CDR3 loop: CSALRTGEAEKLFF. CDR3 in DNA: TGCAGTGCTCTCCGGACAGGGGAGGCTGAAAAACTGTTTTTT.

The genes are TRBV7-3 and TRBJ2-1; possible D gene TRBD2, 7 bases. Trimming left V 5 bases short and J 2 bases short, with 13 bases between. CDR3 length: 15 residues. CDR1 and CDR2 (germline): SGHTA, FQGTGA. DNA of the CDR3: TGTGCCAGCAGCGCCCCGGGGGGCACCTACAATGAGCAGTTCTTC. This translates into CASSAPGGTYNEQFF.

This clonotype occurred a few times. The chain recombines TRBV9 with TRBJ2-3, with 8 positions matching TRBD2. The CDR3 consists of 19 residues. The junction had 17 bases not matched to a gene; V was cut back by 0 bases and J by 5 bases. The germline CDR1 and CDR2 sequences are SGDLS and YYNGEE. As DNA, the CDR3 is TGTGCCAGCAGCGTAGCCAGCGGGAGTCAAGGACTGGCACAAGATACGCAGTATTTT. It specifies CASSVASGSQGLAQDTQYF.